The next 11 T cell receptor beta chains were all read from a single sample in a study of T-cell reconstitution after alpha-beta-depleted transplantation in children. A library of TCRbeta sequences, prepared with unique molecular identifiers, was generated. TCRdb called the PCR reads again in MiXCR, with one record for every CDR3 protein. This sample has 300,000 to 400,000 distinct CDR3 sequences; approximately 23% occur once, and the top ten carry approximately 10%. This specimen consisted of PBMCs, mostly from graft donor cells, obtained 180 days after TCRalphabeta/CD19-depleted stem cell transplant. These receptors were taken from a male patient younger than 18 who had a stem cell transplant for acute lymphoblastic leukemia, so the T cells may come from the graft donor.

J is TRBJ1-4 and V is TRBV7-3; D gene unclear. CDR3 length: 15 residues. Trimming cost V 4 bases and J 2 bases, with 11 bases left between them. Germline V gene sequence: CDR1 SGHTA, CDR2 FQGTGA. CDR3 DNA sequence: TGTGCCAGCAGCTCCCGTAGTGTGACTAATGAAAAACTGTTTTTT. Residues: CASSSRSVTNEKLFF.

This clonotype was detected a few times. V is TRBV18 and J is TRBJ2-3; D unclear. V gave up 8 bases and J gave up 0 bases, with 3 bases separating them. The CDR3 consists of 11 residues. Germline CDR1 and CDR2: KGHSH and LQKENI. In DNA form, the CDR3 reads TGTGCCAGCCCTAGCACAGATACGCAGTATTTT. Amino acid sequence: CASPSTDTQYF.

In nucleotides, the CDR3 is TGTGCCAGCAGTTACTCGGTCAGTGGGGCCTACGAGCAGTACTTC. Protein: CASSYSVSGAYEQYF. The chain uses TRBV6-5 and TRBJ2-7; D call uncertain. The length of the CDR3 is 15 residues. CDR1 is MNHEY, CDR2 SVGAGI, per germline. The V gene lost 0 bases and the J gene lost 2 bases, with 11 bases spanning the gap.

This rearrangement joins TRBV20-1 to TRBJ2-3; D is possibly TRBD2 (6 bases). The CDR3 runs to 16 residues. V was trimmed by 0 bases and J by 2 bases, leaving 15 bases between them. Germline CDR1 is DFQATT and CDR2 is SNEGSKA (reference sequence). CDR3 in DNA: TGCAGTGCTAGAGATCTCACTAGCTCTTCCACAGATACGCAGTATTTT. Protein product: CSARDLTSSSTDTQYF.

This clonotype has just a few counts. The V gene is TRBV2, the J gene TRBJ2-7, with D tentatively TRBD2 (5 bases). Germline V gene sequence: CDR1 SNHLY, CDR2 FYNNEI. Trimming removed 7 bases at V and 9 bases at J, with 19 bases between. This CDR3 contains 13 residues. CDR3 amino acids: CASNSQVGVTQYF. The DNA for the CDR3 is TGTGCCAGCAACTCTCAGGTGGGAGTAACGCAGTACTTC.

This rearrangement joins TRBV12-3 or TRBV12-4 to TRBJ2-7, with 11 bases identical to TRBD2. J gave up 7 bases and V 6 bases, and 5 bases lay outside the gene matches. The CDR3 covers 13 residues. In DNA form, the CDR3 reads TGTGCCAGCAGACTAGCGGGAGCAGGGGAGCAGTACTTC. Encoded protein: CASRLAGAGEQYF.

The rearrangement links TRBV4-2 to TRBJ2-7, with D possibly TRBD2 on 5 matching bases. The CDR3 contains 14 residues. The ends were cut back, 3 bases at V and 2 bases at J, with 11 bases in the middle. Germline CDR1 LGHNA, CDR2 YNFKEQ. The CDR3 is CASSQAPGTYEQYF. The CDR3 DNA reads as TGTGCCAGCAGCCAGGCCCCGGGAACCTACGAGCAGTACTTC.

Here the CDR3 DNA reads TGTGCCAGCAGCATGCGGAACACCGGGGAGCTGTTTTTT. Its translation is CASSMRNTGELFF. The chain couples TRBV11-2 to TRBJ2-2; D is unresolved. In germline, CDR1 is SGHAT, CDR2 FQNNGV. The ends were cut back, 5 bases at V and 1 base at J, with 5 bases in the middle. CDR3 length: 13 amino acids.

The chain employs TRBV6-5 and TRBJ2-7; the match to TRBD2 covers 8 bases. CDR3 length: 15 residues. The V and J ends lost 2 bases and 4 bases, in that order; junction bases with no gene match: 7. CDR1 MNHEY and CDR2 SVGAGI come from the germline V gene. CDR3 in amino acids: CASSYPPGLEYEQYF. In nucleotides, the CDR3 is TGTGCCAGCAGTTACCCACCGGGACTAGAGTACGAGCAGTACTTC.

The table lists this clonotype with many counts. The chain uses TRBV28 and TRBJ1-1, with 11 bases lining up with TRBD1. This CDR3 is 16 amino acids long. V was clipped by 4 bases and J by 4 bases; unmatched bases: 8. Germline V gives CDR1 MDHEN, CDR2 SYDVKM. The DNA of the CDR3 is TGTGCCAGCAGTTGGGTAGGACAGGGGGCTAGCACTGAAGCTTTCTTT. Protein: CASSWVGQGASTEAFF. Full variable domain (missing parts from reference TRBV28 and TRBJ1-1): DVKVTQSSRYLVKRTGEKVFLECVQDMDHENMFWYRQDPGLGLRLIYFSYDVKMKEKGDIPEGYSVSREKKERFSLILESASTNQTSMYLCASSWVGQGASTEAFFGQGTRLTVV.

V and J are TRBV5-1 and TRBJ2-5; no firm D call. Germline CDR1 and CDR2: SGHRS and YFSETQ. The V end lost 0 bases, the J end lost 4 bases, and 13 bases lay between the germline ends. The CDR3 is 15 residues long. CDR3 in amino acids: CASSLVQDRGETQYF. In DNA form, the CDR3 reads TGCGCCAGCAGCTTGGTGCAGGATCGTGGAGAGACCCAGTACTTC. Looking up the rest from reference TRBV5-1 and TRBJ2-5 gives the full variable domain: KAGVTQTPRYLIKTRGQQVTLSCSPISGHRSVSWYQQTPGQGLQFLFEYFSETQRNKGNFPGRFSGRQFSNSRSEMNVSTLELGDSALYLCASSLVQDRGETQYFGPGTRLLVL.